These T cell receptor beta chains were read from a single sample in a study of blood T cell repertoires in COVID-19. Assay used: immunoSEQ multiplex PCR; TCRdb lists only in-frame clones, some missing. The table has approximately 97,000 clones, 90% seen once. The sample consisted of peripheral blood. Every receptor here comes from a man in his sixties with acute or convalescent COVID-19. CDR3s include the opening cysteine and the closing phenylalanine or tryptophan. Fields, in order: clone size, J gene, V gene, D gene, CDR3 DNA, CDR3 protein. A D gene is named only where the DNA matches it firmly. Size values are once, few and many counts, or a class for expanded clones, and some rows have none.

>-|TRBJ2-7|TRBV5-1|-
TGCGCCAGCAGCTTGGGGACGGGAATCTACGAGCAGTACTTC
CASSLGTGIYEQYF
>once|TRBJ2-2|TRBV6-6|TRBD1
TGTGCCAGCAGGGTGGACAGGTTCTACACCGGGGAGCTGTTTTTT
CASRVDRFYTGELFF
>-|TRBJ2-2|TRBV5-4|-
TGTGCCAGCAGCTCCAACTTATTCCAGAACACCGGGGAGCTGTTTTTT
CASSSNLFQNTGELFF
>-|TRBJ1-4|TRBV21-1|-
TGTGCCACCAGGGAGGGCTCTAATGAAAAACTGTTTTTT
CATREGSNEKLFF
>-|TRBJ1-1|TRBV29-1|TRBD1
TGCAGCGCAGACAGGGGGAGGGCTGAAGCTTTCTTT
CSADRGRAEAFF
>-|TRBJ1-5|TRBV6-5|-
TGTGCCAGCAGGGCGGGGAGGGCTCAGCCCCAGCATTTT
CASRAGRAQPQHF
>-|TRBJ1-2|TRBV7-9|-
TGTGCCAGCAGCTTCCAAAACTATGGCTACACCTTC
CASSFQNYGYTF
>-|TRBJ2-5|TRBV6-5|TRBD2
TGTGCCAGCAGTCCCCGGGGGGGGGCGGAGACCCAGTACTTC
CASSPRGGAETQYF
>-|TRBJ1-1|TRBV7-2|-
TGTGCCAGCAGCTGGGGCCAATCCACTGAAGCTTTCTTT
CASSWGQSTEAFF
>-|TRBJ1-1|TRBV19|-
TGTGCCAGTTTTAGAGGGGCAGGGGCCGCTTTCTTT
CASFRGAGAAFF
>-|TRBJ1-2|TRBV9|TRBD1
TGTGCCAGCAGCCCCTCGGGACAGGGTTTTGACTATGGCTACACCTTC
CASSPSGQGFDYGYTF
>-|TRBJ1-4|TRBV2|TRBD1
TGTGCCAGCAGCGAGTCGACAGGGGGAGAGGAAAAACTGTTTTTT
CASSESTGGEEKLFF
>-|TRBJ1-5|TRBV7-9|TRBD1
TGTGCCAGCAGCCCGGGACAGGGTGGCAATCAGCCCCAGCATTTT
CASSPGQGGNQPQHF
>-|TRBJ1-3|TRBV5-1|TRBD1
TGCGCCAGCAGCTTGGAGGGGGCAGGTCGGGGAAACACCATATATTTT
CASSLEGAGRGNTIYF
>-|TRBJ1-4|TRBV19|-
TGTGCCAGCGCGGGGGGCGGATTTTTTGCAACTAATGAAAAACTGTTTTTT
CASAGGGFFATNEKLFF
>-|TRBJ2-1|TRBV5-1|-
TGCGCCAGCAGCCGGTTACAGGGTTCAGGCAACAATGAGCAGTTCTTC
CASSRLQGSGNNEQFF
>-|TRBJ1-1|TRBV11-2|TRBD1
TGTGCCAGCAGCGGCGACAGGGGCACTGAAGCTTTCTTT
CASSGDRGTEAFF
>few|TRBJ1-4|TRBV6-5|-
TGTGCCAGCAGGATTAGGTGGGAGAAGGACGAAAAACTGTTTTTT
CASRIRWEKDEKLFF
>-|TRBJ1-2|TRBV19|-
TGTGCCAGTAGTATGAGGGTTAACTATGGCTACACCTTC
CASSMRVNYGYTF
>-|TRBJ2-4|TRBV5-1|TRBD2
TGCGCCAGCAGCCCCAGGACTAGCGGGGTGGAAAACATTCAGTACTTC
CASSPRTSGVENIQYF
>-|TRBJ2-5|TRBV5-1|TRBD2
TGCGCCAGCAGCTTGGCAGGGACTACCCAAGAGACCCAGTACTTC
CASSLAGTTQETQYF
>-|TRBJ1-6|TRBV18|-
TGTGCCAGCTCTCCCTTGGGGCCCGGTGGTGCCTATAATTCACCCCTCCACTTT
CASSPLGPGGAYNSPLHF
>-|TRBJ2-3|TRBV6-5|TRBD2
TGTGCCAGCACCCACCCTAGCGGGGGGGCGGGAACGCAGTATTTT
CASTHPSGGAGTQYF
>-|TRBJ2-3|TRBV6-5|-
TGTGCCAGCAGTTATAGCCTTTACGAGGCAGATACGCAGTATTTT
CASSYSLYEADTQYF
>-|TRBJ2-1|TRBV6-5|TRBD1
TGTGCCAGCAAAGAGGGGGCGGGCTCCTACAATGAGCAGTTCTTC
CASKEGAGSYNEQFF
>-|TRBJ1-1|TRBV6-5|-
TGTGCCAGCAGTCAACGGGGGGACGGAGGCACTGAAGCTTTCTTT
CASSQRGDGGTEAFF
>-|TRBJ1-2|TRBV2|TRBD1
TGTGCCAGCAGTGTTAGAGACAGGGCACTTACCTATGGCTACACCTTC
CASSVRDRALTYGYTF
>-|TRBJ2-7|TRBV15|TRBD1
TGTGCCACCAGCAGAGGAGGGACAGGGTCCTACGAGCAGTACTTC
CATSRGGTGSYEQYF
>-|TRBJ1-1|TRBV6-5|TRBD1
TGTGCCAGCAGGGACAGGGCCTTTAAAGCTTTCTTT
CASRDRAFKAFF
>-|TRBJ1-2|TRBV9|-
TGTGCCAGCAGCGTAGACACGTCTAACTATGGCTACACCTTC
CASSVDTSNYGYTF
>-|TRBJ1-2|TRBV25-1|-
TGTGCCAGCAGTGGCCAGGGTGGCCATGGCTACACCTTC
CASSGQGGHGYTF
>-|TRBJ1-5|TRBV4-2|TRBD1
TGTGCCAGCAGCCAATGGACAGGGGGCAATCAGCCCCAGCATTTT
CASSQWTGGNQPQHF
>-|TRBJ1-1|TRBV12-3/TRBV12-4|-
TGTGCCAGCAGCCTAAACAGGGTTGAAGCTTTCTTT
CASSLNRVEAFF
>-|TRBJ1-2|TRBV27|-
TGTGCCAGCACCCAATTGGCAGGCCCTAACTATGGCTACACCTTC
CASTQLAGPNYGYTF
>-|TRBJ1-1|TRBV2|-
TGTGCCAGCAGTGTGGCTAGGGGAGGACGCACTGAAGCTTTCTTT
CASSVARGGRTEAFF
>once|TRBJ1-2|TRBV19|-
TGTGCCAGTATTCCAGAGGGGGACGTACCTTTCTATGGCTACACCTTC
CASIPEGDVPFYGYTF
>-|TRBJ1-1|TRBV19|-
TGTGCCAGTAGTATAGGAATCGGGGCTGAAGCTTTCTTT
CASSIGIGAEAFF
>-|TRBJ2-3|TRBV6-6|-
TGTGCCAGCAGTCGGAGGAGGGGAGATCTCTCCACAGATACGCAGTATTTT
CASSRRRGDLSTDTQYF
>-|TRBJ1-1|TRBV30|-
TGTGCCTGGACCCATGGGGGGGCCCGGTCGACTGAAGCTTTCTTT
CAWTHGGARSTEAFF
>-|TRBJ2-2|TRBV29-1|-
TGCAGCGCTGCTCTCCAACCCCCGACTAGGGGCAACACCGGGGAGCTGTTTTTT
CSAALQPPTRGNTGELFF
>-|TRBJ1-3|TRBV5-4|TRBD1
TGTGCCAGCAGCTTGGCCCGGACAGGGAGCTCTGGAAACACCATATATTTT
CASSLARTGSSGNTIYF
>few|TRBJ2-3|TRBV7-9|-
TGTGCCAGCAGTGCCAGTACAGATACGCAGTATTTT
CASSASTDTQYF